The 22 T cell receptor beta chains presented below share a single source sample, sequenced in a study of cytomegalovirus exposure and HLA in healthy donors. In the PCR, 60 Vbeta and 13 Jbeta primers were used. TCRdb's table, derived via immunoSEQ multiplex PCR, lists solely in-frame clones and lacks some. The sample contains approximately 110,000 clones, 81% of which appear only once. Source material: PBMCs. These receptors all stem from a woman in her 30s in good health and CMV-seronegative.

This sequence joins TRBV5-1 and TRBJ2-7, with D possibly being TRBD2 (5 bases). Deletions cut 2 bases from V and 5 bases from J, with 11 bases between. The CDR3 has 13 residues. Germline V gives CDR1 SGHRS, CDR2 YFSETQ. The CDR3 DNA follows: TGCGCCAGCAGCTTCCTGGTCGGGGACGAGCAGTACTTC. Translated, it gives CASSFLVGDEQYF. Together with reference TRBV5-1 and TRBJ2-7, the CDR3 gives the full variable domain: KAGVTQTPRYLIKTRGQQVTLSCSPISGHRSVSWYQQTPGQGLQFLFEYFSETQRNKGNFPGRFSGRQFSNSRSEMNVSTLELGDSALYLCASSFLVGDEQYFGPGTRLTVT.

A remark on this clone: At one end the junction does not follow the germline gene, possibly because of a read error. The V and J genes are TRBV7-9 and TRBJ1-4; D is perhaps TRBD1 (5 bases). CDR3 length: 16 amino acids. Looked up from germline, CDR1 is SEHNR and CDR2 is FQNEAQ (reference sequence). The CDR3 DNA reads TGTTCCAGCAGCTCACAACTACAGGCTCCCTATGAAAAACTGTTTTTT. Translation gives CSSSSQLQAPYEKLFF.

The gene calls are TRBV6-4 and TRBJ1-1; 9 bases align to TRBD1. From germline, CDR1 is MRHNA and CDR2 SNTAGT. The trim removed 5 bases at V and 10 bases at J, leaving 11 bases unmatched. This CDR3 has 14 amino acids. CDR3 amino acids: CASSLVLGTGRAFF. The CDR3 bases are TGTGCCAGCAGTCTCGTTTTAGGGACAGGGAGAGCTTTCTTT.

In its sample, this clone was seen a few times. The chain uses TRBV6-4 and TRBJ2-1; 7 nucleotides match TRBD2. This CDR3 is built from 16 residues. Germline V gives CDR1 MRHNA, CDR2 SNTAGT. Trimming at V came to 0 bases and at J to 9 bases, leaving 11 bases not matched to a gene. CDR3 DNA: TGTGCCAGCAGTGACTCGCTACGGGGGAGGGTTGGTGAGCAGTTCTTC. The encoded protein is CASSDSLRGRVGEQFF.

The chain employs TRBV7-8 and TRBJ2-1; TRBD2 aligns across 13 bases. Germline V CDR1 and CDR2: SGHVS, FQNEAQ. The V and J ends lost 4 bases and 3 bases, in that order; junction bases with no gene match: 15. The CDR3 length is 20 residues. DNA of the CDR3: TGTGCCAGCAGCTCATTGAGAACACTAGCGGGAGGGCCAGTCTACAATGAGCAGTTCTTC. Translating it yields CASSSLRTLAGGPVYNEQFF.

This clone came up once. The gene calls are TRBV19 and TRBJ2-2; possibly TRBD1 for D (6 bases). The CDR3 contains 15 residues. V lost 5 bases, J lost 4 bases, and 14 bases lay in between. Germline V gene sequence: CDR1 LNHDA, CDR2 SQIVND (reference sequence). CDR3 protein: CASSPQGTATGELFF. For the CDR3, the DNA is TGTGCCAGTAGTCCCCAGGGGACGGCCACCGGGGAGCTGTTTTTT.

The chain links TRBV5-1 to TRBJ1-1, with D perhaps TRBD1 (6 bases). The CDR3 is 13 amino acids. Trimming cost V 3 bases and J 5 bases, with 11 bases left between them. Germline V gives CDR1 SGHRS, CDR2 YFSETQ. The CDR3 DNA is TGCGCCAGCAGCTCGAAGACAGGAACTGAAGCTTTCTTT. It yields the protein CASSSKTGTEAFF.

This clone has a single count. The chain recombines TRBV7-6 with TRBJ2-7; 9 nucleotides align to TRBD2. The CDR3 length is 16 residues. Germline lookup yields CDR1 SGHVS and CDR2 FNYEAQ. The V and J ends lost 1 base and 7 bases, in that order; junction bases with no gene match: 11. The CDR3 DNA is TGTGCCAGCAGCTTAGAGGTTAGGACTAGCGTCTCAGAGCAGTACTTC. Protein: CASSLEVRTSVSEQYF. The full variable domain, in which reference TRBV7-6 and TRBJ2-7 provide the parts outside the CDR3, is GAGVSQSPRYKVTKRGQDVALRCDPISGHVSLYWYRQALGQGPEFLTYFNYEAQQDKSGLPNDRFSAERPEGSISTLTIQRTEQRDSAMYRCASSLEVRTSVSEQYFGPGTRLTVT.

Worth noting for this clone: Other nucleotide sequences in the sample specify the same CDR3. The rearrangement links TRBV5-1 to TRBJ1-3; D might be TRBD1 (5 bases). Germline V gene sequence: CDR1 SGHRS, CDR2 YFSETQ. The V end lost 3 bases, the J end lost 1 base, and 8 bases lay between the germline ends. The CDR3 extends over 14 amino acids. The CDR3 sequence is CASSSGGSGNTIYF. DNA for the CDR3: TGCGCCAGCAGCTCCGGGGGATCTGGAAACACCATATATTTT.

The sample holds a few counts of this clone. This chain connects TRBV7-2 to TRBJ1-2, with D uncertain. The V gene lost 6 bases and the J gene lost 4 bases, with 18 bases spanning the gap. The germline gives CDR1 SGHTA, CDR2 FQGNSA. CDR3 length equals 15 residues. CDR3 bases: TGTGCCAGCAGTCCTCGAGGGATAGATCGCTATGGCTACACCTTC. Protein: CASSPRGIDRYGYTF.

The V gene is TRBV11-2, the J gene TRBJ2-3, with 11 bases fitting TRBD1. This CDR3 is 15 amino acids long. Per germline, CDR1 SGHAT and CDR2 FQNNGV. With V trimmed by 5 bases and J by 4 bases, 5 bases remained unmatched. This CDR3 reads CASSGGQGGSDTQYF. The CDR3, as DNA: TGTGCCAGCAGCGGGGGACAGGGGGGATCAGATACGCAGTATTTT. The full variable domain, with the rest looked up from reference TRBV11-2 and TRBJ2-3, is EAGVAQSPRYKIIEKRQSVAFWCNPISGHATLYWYQQILGQGPKLLIQFQNNGVVDDSQLPKDRFSAERLKGVDSTLKIQPAKLEDSAVYLCASSGGQGGSDTQYFGPGTRLTVL.

The sample holds a few counts of this clone. The chain has TRBV6-1 and TRBJ2-1, with 9 bases fitting TRBD1. Trimming took 4 bases from V and 5 from J; bases not matched to a gene: 12. CDR1 MNHNS and CDR2 SASEGT come from the germline V gene. The CDR3 runs 17 residues. CDR3 loop: CASSGQGEGLRHNEQFF. CDR3 bases: TGTGCCAGCAGTGGACAGGGGGAAGGGTTGAGGCACAATGAGCAGTTCTTC.

In this sample, this clone turned up a few times. The chain employs TRBV9 and TRBJ2-5, with D perhaps TRBD2 (6 bases). The DNA end favors TRBJ2-7, so the J call may be wrong. Per the germline V gene, CDR1 is SGDLS and CDR2 is YYNGEE. This CDR3 has 15 residues. The CDR3 DNA sequence: TGTGCCAGCAGCGTAGCGGCGGGAAGTCCCTACGAGCAGTACTTC. The encoded protein is CASSVAAGSPYEQYF.

This clone was detected only once. The rearrangement joins TRBV7-2 to TRBJ1-5; possible D gene TRBD1, 5 bases. This CDR3 spans 13 amino acids. Germline assignment: CDR1 SGHTA and CDR2 FQGNSA. Trimming removed 4 bases from V and 7 bases from J, with 11 bases in between. The chain's CDR3 is CASSSRGGQPQHF. CDR3 DNA: TGTGCCAGCAGCTCAAGGGGTGGGCAGCCCCAGCATTTT.

The chain is built from TRBV4-2 and TRBJ2-1, with 16 positions matching TRBD2. Germline CDR1 and CDR2: LGHNA and YNFKEQ. The V and J ends lost 3 bases and 5 bases, in that order; junction bases with no gene match: 4. The CDR3 spans 17 residues. The CDR3 here is CASSQGLAGGPHNEQFF. In nucleotides, the CDR3 is TGTGCCAGCAGCCAGGGACTAGCGGGAGGGCCCCACAATGAGCAGTTCTTC.

The rearrangement links TRBV27 to TRBJ1-3; D remains unclear. The V end lost 5 bases, the J end lost 0 bases, and 8 bases lay between the germline ends. Germline values: CDR1 MNHEY, CDR2 SMNVEV (reference sequence). The CDR3 contains 14 residues. CDR3 bases: TGTGCCAGCAGTATGACAAACTCTGGAAACACCATATATTTT. It encodes CASSMTNSGNTIYF.

This clone is a singleton in its sample. The chain recombines TRBV21-1 with TRBJ2-3; TRBD2, the table's D call, was not compared with the DNA. TRBV21-1 corresponds to a pseudogene. CDR3 size: 15 residues. The CDR3 DNA sequence: TGTGCCAGCAGCAACGAGGCTAGCCGCACAGATACGCAGTATTTT. Translation: CASSNEASRTDTQYF.

The rearrangement joins TRBV29-1 to TRBJ2-7, with 11 nucleotides matching TRBD2. Germline V gene data show CDR1 as SQVTM and CDR2 as ANQGSEA. The CDR3 has 14 residues. V gave up 5 bases and J gave up 5 bases; unmatched junction bases: 8. The CDR3, as DNA: TGCAGCGTTCTACTTACTAGCGGGAGTGACGAGCAGTACTTC. Residues: CSVLLTSGSDEQYF.

The V call is TRBV28, the J call TRBJ1-5; 9 bases map to TRBD1. This CDR3 contains 16 residues. Germline CDR1 reads MDHEN; CDR2 reads SYDVKM. The V segment lost 6 bases and the J segment 2 bases; nucleotides outside the gene matches: 8. The CDR3: CASRPDRGTGNQPQHF. The CDR3 DNA is TGTGCCAGCAGACCGGACAGGGGCACGGGCAATCAGCCCCAGCATTTT.

The genes are TRBV5-4 and TRBJ2-1, with 7 bases that match TRBD2. V was pared by 0 bases and J by 6 bases, with 9 bases of the junction left unmatched. This CDR3 is built from 16 residues. From germline, CDR1 is SGHNT and CDR2 YYREEE (reference sequence). The CDR3 coding sequence is TGTGCCAGCAGCTTGGGGGGGGGAGGGATAAGCAATGAGCAGTTCTTC. Amino acids: CASSLGGGGISNEQFF.

This sequence joins TRBV7-6 and TRBJ2-1; TRBD2 matches at 7 bases. Germline V lookup: CDR1 SGHVS, CDR2 FNYEAQ. The CDR3 spans 16 residues. The V and J ends lost 4 bases and 7 bases, in that order; junction bases with no gene match: 13. For the CDR3, the DNA is TGTGCCAGCAGCTGGAGCGAAGGACTAGAGGTAAATGAGCAGTTCTTC. Translated, it gives CASSWSEGLEVNEQFF.

The chain recombines TRBV5-4 with TRBJ1-1, with a weak D call TRBD1 (5 bases). The length of the CDR3 is 15 residues. V was pared by 5 bases and J by 1 base, with 15 bases between. Per the germline V gene, CDR1 is SGHNT and CDR2 is YYREEE (reference sequence). In DNA form, the CDR3 reads TGTGCCAGCAGACAAACGACAGACCAGAACACTGAAGCTTTCTTT. Encoded protein: CASRQTTDQNTEAFF. Drawing the rest from reference TRBV5-4 and TRBJ1-1, the complete variable domain is ETGVTQSPTHLIKTRGQQVTLRCSSQSGHNTVSWYQQALGQGPQFIFQYYREEENGRGNFPPRFSGLQFPNYSSELNVNALELDDSALYLCASRQTTDQNTEAFFGQGTRLTVV.